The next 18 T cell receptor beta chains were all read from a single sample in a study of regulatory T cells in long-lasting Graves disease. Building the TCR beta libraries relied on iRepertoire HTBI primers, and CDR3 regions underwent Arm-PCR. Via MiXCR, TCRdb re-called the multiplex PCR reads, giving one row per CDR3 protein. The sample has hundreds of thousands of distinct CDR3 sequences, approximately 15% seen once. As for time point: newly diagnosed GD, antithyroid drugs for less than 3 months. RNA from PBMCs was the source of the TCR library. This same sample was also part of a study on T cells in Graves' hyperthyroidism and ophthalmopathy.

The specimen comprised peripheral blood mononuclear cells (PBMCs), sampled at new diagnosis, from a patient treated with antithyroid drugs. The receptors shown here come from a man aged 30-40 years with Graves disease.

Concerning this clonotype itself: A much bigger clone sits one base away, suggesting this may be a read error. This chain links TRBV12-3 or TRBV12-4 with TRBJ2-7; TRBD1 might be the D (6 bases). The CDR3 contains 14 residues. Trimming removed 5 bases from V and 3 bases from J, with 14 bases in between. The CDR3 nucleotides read TGTGCCAGCAGTAGCGACAGGACGTTCTACGAGCAGTACTTC. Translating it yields CASSSDRTFYEQYF.

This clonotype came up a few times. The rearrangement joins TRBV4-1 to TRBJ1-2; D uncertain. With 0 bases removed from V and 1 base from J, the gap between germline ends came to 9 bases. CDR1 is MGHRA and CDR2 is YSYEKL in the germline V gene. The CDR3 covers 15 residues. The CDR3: CASSQDPGVNYGYTF. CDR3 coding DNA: TGCGCCAGCAGCCAAGATCCCGGGGTTAACTATGGCTACACCTTC.

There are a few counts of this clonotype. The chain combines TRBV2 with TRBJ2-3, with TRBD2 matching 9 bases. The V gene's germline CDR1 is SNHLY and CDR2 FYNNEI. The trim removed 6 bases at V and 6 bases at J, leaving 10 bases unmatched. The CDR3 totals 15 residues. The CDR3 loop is CASRTGASGTDTQYF. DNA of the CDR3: TGTGCCAGCAGAACAGGGGCTAGCGGGACTGATACGCAGTATTTT.

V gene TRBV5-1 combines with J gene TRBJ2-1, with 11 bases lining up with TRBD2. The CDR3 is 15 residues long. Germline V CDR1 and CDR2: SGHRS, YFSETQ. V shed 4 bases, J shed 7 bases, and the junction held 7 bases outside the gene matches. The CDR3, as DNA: TGCGCCAGCAGCCCGACTAGCGGGGTAGGAAATGAGCAGTTCTTC. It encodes CASSPTSGVGNEQFF. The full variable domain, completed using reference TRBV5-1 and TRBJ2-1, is KAGVTQTPRYLIKTRGQQVTLSCSPISGHRSVSWYQQTPGQGLQFLFEYFSETQRNKGNFPGRFSGRQFSNSRSEMNVSTLELGDSALYLCASSPTSGVGNEQFFGPGTRLTVL.

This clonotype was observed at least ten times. The CDR3 DNA reads TGTGCCAGCAGCTCTCGGGGGGGAGACCCTGAAGCTTTCTTT. Protein sequence: CASSSRGGDPEAFF. The chain joins TRBV2 to TRBJ1-1; perhaps TRBD1 as D (5 bases). The CDR3 covers 14 residues. Trimming pared 6 bases from V and 6 bases from J, leaving 17 bases between. Germline V CDR1 and CDR2: SNHLY, FYNNEI.

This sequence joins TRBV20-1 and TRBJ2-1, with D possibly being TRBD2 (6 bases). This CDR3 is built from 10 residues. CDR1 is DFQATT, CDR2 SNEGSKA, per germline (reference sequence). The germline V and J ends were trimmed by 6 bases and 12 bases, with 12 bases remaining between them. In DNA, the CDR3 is TGCAGTGCCGGGCAGGGAGGGCAGTTCTTC. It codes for CSAGQGGQFF.

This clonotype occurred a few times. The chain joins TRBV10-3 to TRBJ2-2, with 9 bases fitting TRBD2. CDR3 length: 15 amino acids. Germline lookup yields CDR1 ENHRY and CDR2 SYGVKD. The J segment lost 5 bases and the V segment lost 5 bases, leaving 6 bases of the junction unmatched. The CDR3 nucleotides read TGTGCCATCAGTTCCGGGACTAGCAGTACCGGGGAGCTGTTTTTT. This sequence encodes CAISSGTSSTGELFF.

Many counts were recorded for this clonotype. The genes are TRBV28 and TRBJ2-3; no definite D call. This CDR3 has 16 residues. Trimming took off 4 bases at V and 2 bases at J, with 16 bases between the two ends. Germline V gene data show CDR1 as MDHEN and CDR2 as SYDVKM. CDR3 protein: CASSSPPVQDTDTQYF. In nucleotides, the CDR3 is TGTGCCAGCAGTTCCCCCCCCGTTCAGGACACAGATACGCAGTATTTT.

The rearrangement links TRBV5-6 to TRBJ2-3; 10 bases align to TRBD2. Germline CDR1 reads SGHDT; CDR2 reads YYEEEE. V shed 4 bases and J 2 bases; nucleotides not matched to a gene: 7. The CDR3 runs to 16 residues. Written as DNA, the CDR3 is TGTGCCAGCAGCCGGACTAGCGGAATGAACACAGATACGCAGTATTTT. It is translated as CASSRTSGMNTDTQYF.

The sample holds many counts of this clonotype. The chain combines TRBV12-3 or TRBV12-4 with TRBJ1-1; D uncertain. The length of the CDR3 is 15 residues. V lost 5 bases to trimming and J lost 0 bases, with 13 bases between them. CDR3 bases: TGTGCCAGCAGTCCCCCCGACGGACTGAACACTGAAGCTTTCTTT. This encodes CASSPPDGLNTEAFF.

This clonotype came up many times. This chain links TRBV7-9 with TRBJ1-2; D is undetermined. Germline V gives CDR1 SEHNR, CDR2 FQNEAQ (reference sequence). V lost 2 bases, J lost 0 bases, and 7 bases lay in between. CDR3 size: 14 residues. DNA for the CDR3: TGTGCCAGCAGCTTACTTCTCCCTAACTATGGCTACACCTTC. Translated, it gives CASSLLLPNYGYTF. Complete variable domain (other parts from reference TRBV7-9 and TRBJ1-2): DTGVSQNPRHKITKRGQNVTFRCDPISEHNRLYWYRQTLGQGPEFLTYFQNEAQLEKSRLLSDRFSAERPKGSFSTLEIQRTEQGDSAMYLCASSLLLPNYGYTFGSGTRLTVV.

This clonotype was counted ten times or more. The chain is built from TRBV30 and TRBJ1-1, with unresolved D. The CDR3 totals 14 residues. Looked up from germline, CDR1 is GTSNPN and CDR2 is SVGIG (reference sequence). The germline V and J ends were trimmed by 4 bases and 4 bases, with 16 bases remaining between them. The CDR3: CAWNLGTGRTEAFF. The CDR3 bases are TGTGCCTGGAACCTCGGAACGGGTCGCACTGAAGCTTTCTTT.

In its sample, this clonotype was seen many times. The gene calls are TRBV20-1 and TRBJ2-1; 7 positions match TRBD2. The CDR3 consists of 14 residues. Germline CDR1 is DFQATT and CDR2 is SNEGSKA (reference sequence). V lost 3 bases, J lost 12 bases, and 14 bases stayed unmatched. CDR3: CSASQAGRDGGQFF. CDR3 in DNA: TGCAGTGCTAGTCAGGCAGGGAGGGATGGTGGGCAGTTCTTC.

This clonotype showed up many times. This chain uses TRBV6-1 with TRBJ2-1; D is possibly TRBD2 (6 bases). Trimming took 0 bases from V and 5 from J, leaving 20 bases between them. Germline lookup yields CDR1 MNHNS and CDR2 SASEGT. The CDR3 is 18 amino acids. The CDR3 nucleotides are TGTGCCAGCAGTGAAGCTGGGAGCGGACTACCGACCAACAATGAGCAGTTCTTC. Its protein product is CASSEAGSGLPTNNEQFF.

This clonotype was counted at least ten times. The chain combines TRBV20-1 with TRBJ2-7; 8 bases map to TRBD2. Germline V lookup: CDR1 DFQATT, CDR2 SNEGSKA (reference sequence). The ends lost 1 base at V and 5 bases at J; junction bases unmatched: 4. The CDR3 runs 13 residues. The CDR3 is CSARAGGPHEQYF. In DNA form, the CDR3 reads TGCAGTGCTAGAGCGGGAGGGCCCCACGAGCAGTACTTC.

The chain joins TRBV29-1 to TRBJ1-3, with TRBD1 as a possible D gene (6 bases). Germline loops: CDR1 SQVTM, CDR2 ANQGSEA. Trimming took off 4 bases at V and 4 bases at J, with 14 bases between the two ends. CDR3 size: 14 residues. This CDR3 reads CSVVVGGRGNTIYF. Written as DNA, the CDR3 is TGCAGCGTTGTGGTAGGGGGGCGAGGAAACACCATATATTTT.

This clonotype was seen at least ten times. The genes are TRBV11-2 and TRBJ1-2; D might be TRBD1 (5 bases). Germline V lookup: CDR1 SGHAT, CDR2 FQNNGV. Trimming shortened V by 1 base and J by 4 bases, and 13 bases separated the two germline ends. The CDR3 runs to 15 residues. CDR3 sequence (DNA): TGTGCCAGCAGCTTAGGAGTAGGGGAGGGCTATGGCTACACCTTC. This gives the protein CASSLGVGEGYGYTF.

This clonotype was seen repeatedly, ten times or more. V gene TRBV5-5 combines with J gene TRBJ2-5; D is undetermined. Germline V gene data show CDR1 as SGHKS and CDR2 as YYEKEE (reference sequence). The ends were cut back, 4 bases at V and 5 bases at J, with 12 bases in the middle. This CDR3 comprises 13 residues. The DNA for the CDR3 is TGTGCCAGCAGCCCCGGGCTGTGGGAGACCCAGTACTTC. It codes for CASSPGLWETQYF.